The T cell receptor (beta chain) under discussion was sequenced for a study of shared clonotypes between healthy human individuals. Turning to the study itself: CD8 memory received one plate per donor, CD8 naive two, CD4 memory three and CD4 naive three.

Points from the study as a whole: Depth was large, yet rarefaction showed that sorted-subset sequencing was incomplete. The generation probabilities recorded for non-shared clonotypes fell below those of clonotypes shared by all four donors.

Trimming took 5 bases from V and 4 from J; bases not matched to a gene: 5. Germline V lookup: CDR1 SGHTA, CDR2 FQGNSA. The CDR3 has 13 residues. Data came from immunoSEQ multiplex PCR; TCRdb stores just in-frame clones and leaves some out. The sample has 2 million to 2.5 million clones; 80% to 95% are singletons. Into CD45RA+ naive and CD45RA-negative memory subsets, the CD4+ cells were split. For this clone: The target antigen is unknown.

The sequenced sample consisted of naive CD4+ T cells from PBMCs. This sample's subset: CD45RA+ positively selected. This rearrangement joins TRBV7-2 to TRBJ2-7; 7 nucleotides align to TRBD1. The clonotype originates from a man aged 18 to 35 in good health. Some clones in this sample may be carry-over from other donors' samples. The CDR3 sequence: CASSLLQGYEQYF. In DNA form, the CDR3 reads TGTGCCAGCAGCCTTCTACAGGGGTACGAGCAGTACTTC.